These 21 T cell receptor beta chains were all obtained from the same sample, sequenced in a study of control samples from healthy donors and cancer patients (dated by TCRdb to 2019 to 2021). To prepare the library, the immunoSEQ multiplex PCR assay was applied. TCRdb provides this immuneACCESS table in a form limited to in-frame rearrangements. Some clones are lacking; in checked studies, under half of them reflect an unresolved V gene, and why the rest are absent is not known. The sample table lists 140,000 to 150,000 clones, around 86% of them with a count of one. The ten largest clonotypes hold 4.9% of the sample. The sample consisted of blood. All receptors come from a man aged 25-45 years in good health.

The gene calls are TRBV19 and TRBJ2-1, with a weak D call TRBD2 (5 bases). Trimming left V 4 bases short and J 12 bases short, with 13 bases between. The CDR3 consists of 12 residues. In germline, CDR1 is LNHDA, CDR2 SQIVND (reference sequence). For the CDR3, the DNA is TGTGCCAGTAGTAGCACCCGGACTTGGCAGTTCTTC. Its protein is CASSSTRTWQFF.

The chain uses TRBV15 and TRBJ2-6, with D hard to call. The germline V gene has CDR1 LNHNV and CDR2 YYDKDF (reference sequence). V dropped 8 bases and J dropped 0 bases, with 11 bases sitting between them. The CDR3 has 15 residues. CDR3 nucleotide sequence: TGTGCCACCTCCCAGGTCGGCTCTGGGGCCAACGTCCTGACTTTC. It yields the protein CATSQVGSGANVLTF.

The CDR3 here is CAWNTGTNTGELFF. CDR3 DNA sequence: TGTGCCTGGAATACAGGGACGAACACCGGGGAGCTGTTTTTT. This chain connects TRBV30 to TRBJ2-2, with D tentatively TRBD1 (6 bases). Germline V gene data show CDR1 as GTSNPN and CDR2 as SVGIG (reference sequence). This CDR3 is built from 14 residues. V lost 4 bases, J lost 0 bases, and 9 bases lay in between.

Points on this clone: Additional DNA sequences in this sample encode the identical CDR3. CDR3 DNA sequence: TGTGCCAGCAGCCCGACAGGGTACGAGCAGTACTTC. Its translation is CASSPTGYEQYF. This chain links TRBV3-1 (or the pseudogene TRBV3-2) with TRBJ2-7, with TRBD1 identical over 7 bases. Germline CDR1 and CDR2: LGHDT and YNNKEL (reference sequence). The CDR3 contains 12 residues. Losses at the gene ends were 4 bases for V and 4 bases for J; bases not matched to a gene: 1.

The V and J genes are TRBV5-1 and TRBJ2-1; 15 bases fit TRBD2. The CDR3 consists of 15 residues. Germline trimming cut 2 bases from V and 9 bases from J; bases unmatched to any gene: 3. The germline V gene encodes CDR1 SGHRS and CDR2 YFSETQ. In nucleotides, the CDR3 is TGCGCCAGCAGCTTTCGGACTAGCGGGGGGGCTGAGCAGTTCTTC. Residues: CASSFRTSGGAEQFF.

The genes are TRBV9 and TRBJ2-7, with TRBD2 matching 10 bases. This CDR3 has 15 amino acids. CDR1 is SGDLS and CDR2 is YYNGEE in the germline V gene. The V segment lost 4 bases and the J segment 4 bases; nucleotides outside the gene matches: 8. For the CDR3, the DNA is TGTGCCAGCAGCCGAACCCTAGCGGGAGCATACGAGCAGTACTTC. It encodes CASSRTLAGAYEQYF.

The chain uses TRBV14 and TRBJ1-2; 9 bases fit TRBD1. The CDR3 covers 17 residues. CDR1 and CDR2 (germline): SGHDN, FVKESK. Germline trimming cut 1 base from V and 0 bases from J; bases unmatched to any gene: 6. CDR3 sequence: CASSQGLGTGTNYGYTF. As DNA, the CDR3 is TGTGCCAGCAGCCAAGGACTTGGGACAGGGACTAACTATGGCTACACCTTC.

This chain joins TRBV19 and TRBJ1-1; 9 bases are shared with TRBD1. Germline trimming cut 4 bases from V and 6 bases from J; bases unmatched to any gene: 6. The germline gives CDR1 LNHDA, CDR2 SQIVND (reference sequence). This CDR3 is 14 amino acids long. CDR3 loop: CASSTWDRAPEAFF. The CDR3 DNA reads TGTGCCAGTAGTACCTGGGACAGGGCTCCTGAAGCTTTCTTT.

In its sample, this clone was seen a few times. The rearrangement uses TRBV5-1 and TRBJ1-1, with no clear D. The germline V gene encodes CDR1 SGHRS and CDR2 YFSETQ. The CDR3 runs 14 residues. Between the trimmed V and J ends, which lost 1 base and 0 bases, there was a span of 7 bases. The CDR3 DNA reads as TGCGCCAGCAGCTTGCAGGTGATGAACACTGAAGCTTTCTTT. Translated, it gives CASSLQVMNTEAFF.

In DNA form, the CDR3 reads TGTGCCAGCAGCTTAACTGGGCGGGGGGGCACAGATACGCAGTATTTT. Encoded protein: CASSLTGRGGTDTQYF. V gene TRBV7-3 combines with J gene TRBJ2-3; 8 nucleotides line up with TRBD2. The germline CDR1 and CDR2 sequences are SGHTA and FQGTGA. CDR3 size: 16 residues. V dropped 0 bases and J dropped 1; count of bases not matched to a gene: 3.

The V call is TRBV6-2 or TRBV6-3, the J call TRBJ2-7; 8 positions agree with TRBD2. V was clipped by 2 bases and J by 4 bases; unmatched bases: 10. The germline V gene has CDR1 MNHEY and CDR2 SVGEGT. The CDR3 has 16 amino acids. As DNA, the CDR3 is TGTGCCAGCAGTTACCCTAGGGAGCGGGGGTATTACGAGCAGTACTTC. Amino acids: CASSYPRERGYYEQYF.

V is TRBV9 and J is TRBJ2-7; 9 bases fit TRBD2. With 2 bases clipped from V and 1 base from J, the junction kept 4 bases outside the gene matches. Looked up from germline, CDR1 is SGDLS and CDR2 is YYNGEE. The CDR3 has 15 amino acids. The CDR3 protein is CASSVSGSKSYEQYF. CDR3 in DNA: TGTGCCAGCAGCGTTAGCGGGAGTAAGTCCTACGAGCAGTACTTC. Combining the CDR3 with reference TRBV9 and TRBJ2-7 gives the whole variable domain DSGVTQTPKHLITATGQRVTLRCSPRSGDLSVYWYQQSLDQGLQFLIQYYNGEERAKGNILERFSAQQFPDLHSELNLSSLELGDSALYFCASSVSGSKSYEQYFGPGTRLTVT.

The chain uses TRBV12-5 and TRBJ1-1; unclear D gene. CDR1 and CDR2 (germline): LGHNT, FRNRAP. The CDR3 runs to 16 residues. Trimming took off 0 bases at V and 4 bases at J, with 15 bases between the two ends. CDR3 DNA: TGTGCTAGTGGTTTGGTCATCGTCAGTGATCTCACTGAAGCTTTCTTT. Protein sequence: CASGLVIVSDLTEAFF.

The rearrangement links TRBV5-1 to TRBJ2-5, with 7 bases lining up with TRBD2. The germline CDR1 and CDR2 sequences are SGHRS and YFSETQ. V lost 4 bases and J lost 4; bases outside the gene matches: 10. The CDR3 has 15 amino acids. CDR3 sequence (DNA): TGCGCCAGCAGCAACGGGGAGGGGCTCCCAGAGACCCAGTACTTC. Protein product: CASSNGEGLPETQYF.

This chain joins TRBV18 and TRBJ2-5; D is uncertain. V shed 0 bases and J shed 1 base, with 6 bases lying between them. The germline V gene encodes CDR1 KGHSH and CDR2 LQKENI. The CDR3 has 14 residues. CDR3 residues: CASSPPSSQETQYF. CDR3 bases: TGTGCCAGCTCACCACCCTCCAGCCAAGAGACCCAGTACTTC.

This chain joins TRBV6-2 or TRBV6-3 and TRBJ1-2; 7 nucleotides match TRBD1. The ends lost 5 bases at V and 4 bases at J; junction bases unmatched: 7. Germline lookup yields CDR1 MNHEY and CDR2 SVGEGT. CDR3 length: 14 amino acids. Written as DNA, the CDR3 is TGTGCCAGCAGTACAACAGGGGCTGTCTATGGCTACACCTTC. Protein sequence: CASSTTGAVYGYTF.

The chain links TRBV5-6 to TRBJ2-5; the match to TRBD2 covers 8 bases. The germline gives CDR1 SGHDT, CDR2 YYEEEE. CDR3 length: 15 residues. Germline trimming cut 0 bases from V and 2 bases from J; bases unmatched to any gene: 3. CDR3: CASSLEAGVQETQYF. The DNA of the CDR3 is TGTGCCAGCAGCTTGGAAGCGGGGGTGCAAGAGACCCAGTACTTC.

V usage is TRBV4-3 and J usage is TRBJ2-7; no firm D call. V was pared by 4 bases and J by 3 bases, with 16 bases between. CDR1 is LGHNA, CDR2 YSLEER, per germline. This CDR3 is built from 15 residues. For the CDR3, the DNA is TGCGCCAGCAGCCCGAGGCAGCAATCTCTCTACGAGCAGTACTTC. Amino acids: CASSPRQQSLYEQYF.

This clone appeared once. The rearrangement uses TRBV5-4 and TRBJ1-1; the D gene is possibly TRBD1 (6 bases). The V gene lost 1 base and the J gene lost 8 bases, with 12 bases spanning the gap. The CDR3 totals 13 residues. Looked up from germline, CDR1 is SGHNT and CDR2 is YYREEE (reference sequence). The CDR3 region has the DNA TGTGCCAGCAGCTTGTCCCTCCAGGGGGAAGCTTTCTTT. This gives the protein CASSLSLQGEAFF.

In its sample, this clone was seen once. This chain uses TRBV27 with TRBJ2-7; 10 bases are shared with TRBD1. In germline, CDR1 is MNHEY, CDR2 SMNVEV (reference sequence). J gave up 2 bases and V 5 bases, and 3 bases lay outside the gene matches. The CDR3 has 14 residues. CDR3 sequence: CASSLDRGPYEQYF. The DNA of the CDR3 is TGTGCCAGCAGTCTCGACAGGGGGCCCTACGAGCAGTACTTC.

The chain is built from TRBV5-4 and TRBJ2-3, with a weak D call TRBD1 (6 bases). Germline CDR1 reads SGHNT; CDR2 reads YYREEE (reference sequence). This CDR3 is 14 amino acids long. Trimming pared 7 bases from V and 2 bases from J, leaving 14 bases between. The CDR3 protein is CASAFGGNTDTQYF. CDR3 sequence (DNA): TGTGCCAGCGCGTTTGGGGGCAACACAGATACGCAGTATTTT.